The 16 T cell receptor beta chains reported below all come from one sample, sequenced in a study of human T cells and chemical hapten exposure. Documented time point: patch test 1, 2 weeks after DPC sensitization. The treatment was: therapeutic diphenylcyclopropenone sensitization with weekly scalp DPC. From whole blood left unfractionated, total RNA was extracted. A single record per CDR3 protein comes from TCRdb applying MiXCR to the RACE reads. The table has some 52,000 distinct CDR3 sequences, approximately 10% seen once. Sequencing was performed on whole blood, taken in connection with sensitization to the hapten diphenylcyclopropenone (DPC). Every receptor here comes from a woman in her forties with alopecia areata. Some clones in this sample may be carry-over from other donors' samples.

In this sample, this clonotype turned up a few times. This rearrangement joins TRBV6-2 or TRBV6-3 to TRBJ2-5; weak D call: TRBD2 (5 bases). Trimming took off 3 bases at V and 4 bases at J, with 12 bases between the two ends. CDR3 length: 14 residues. Germline CDR1 MNHEY, CDR2 SVGEGT. This CDR3 is CASSYEGLRETQYF. CDR3 sequence (DNA): TGTGCCAGCAGTTATGAGGGATTGAGAGAGACCCAGTACTTC.

This clonotype was seen only a few times. The chain is built from TRBV28 and TRBJ2-7; 10 nucleotides agree with TRBD1. The CDR3 contains 14 residues. V was clipped by 4 bases and J by 6 bases; unmatched bases: 6. Germline lookup yields CDR1 MDHEN and CDR2 SYDVKM. The CDR3 bases are TGTGCCAGCAGTTCCGGGACAGGGGCTGGCGAGCAGTACTTC. It encodes CASSSGTGAGEQYF. Combining the CDR3 with reference TRBV28 and TRBJ2-7 gives the whole variable domain DVKVTQSSRYLVKRTGEKVFLECVQDMDHENMFWYRQDPGLGLRLIYFSYDVKMKEKGDIPEGYSVSREKKERFSLILESASTNQTSMYLCASSSGTGAGEQYFGPGTRLTVT.

This clonotype has just a few counts. The chain employs TRBV6-8 and TRBJ2-1; TRBD2 matches at 7 bases. Unmatched junction bases numbered 8, after V lost 0 bases and J lost 3 bases. The germline V gene encodes CDR1 MNHGY and CDR2 SAAAGT. The CDR3 sequence is 17 residues long. This CDR3 reads CASSYSGGSGVYNEQFF. CDR3 nucleotides: TGTGCCAGCAGTTACTCTGGCGGGAGTGGTGTCTACAATGAGCAGTTCTTC.

The J gene is TRBJ2-1, the V gene TRBV5-5, with unresolved D. Trimming cost V 4 bases and J 6 bases, with 14 bases left between them. Germline V gives CDR1 SGHKS, CDR2 YYEKEE (reference sequence). This CDR3 has 14 amino acids. The CDR3 loop is CASSTSSQLNEQFF. The CDR3 nucleotides read TGTGCCAGCAGCACATCCTCTCAACTCAATGAGCAGTTCTTC.

This clonotype showed up many times. This CDR3 reads CASSSWYEQYF. CDR3 nucleotide sequence: TGTGCCAGCAGCTCATGGTACGAGCAGTACTTC. This sequence joins TRBV28 and TRBJ2-7; D is unclear. V lost 6 bases and J 4 bases, leaving 7 bases between the germline ends. The CDR3 is 11 amino acids. The germline CDR1 and CDR2 sequences are MDHEN and SYDVKM.

V and J are TRBV11-2 and TRBJ2-5; D remains ambiguous. Trimming cost V 2 bases and J 7 bases, with 11 bases left between them. The CDR3 has 13 residues. CDR1 and CDR2 (germline): SGHAT, FQNNGV. CDR3 sequence: CASSLRTERTQYF. Here the CDR3 DNA reads TGTGCCAGCAGCTTAAGGACCGAACGGACCCAGTACTTC.

This clonotype was picked up a small number of times. This chain links TRBV5-4 with TRBJ2-7, with 7 bases matching TRBD1. Germline V gene data show CDR1 as SGHNT and CDR2 as YYREEE (reference sequence). V trimming: 0 bases; J trimming: 5 bases; junction bases outside the gene matches: 8. The CDR3 contains 15 residues. This CDR3 reads CASSLAVGGQDEQYF. The CDR3 bases are TGTGCCAGCAGCTTGGCCGTAGGGGGCCAGGACGAGCAGTACTTC.

This clonotype was seen a handful of times. The CDR3 nucleotides read TGTGCCAGCAGCCCCGACGGCACCTATGGCTACACCTTC. Protein sequence: CASSPDGTYGYTF. The V gene is TRBV11-2, the J gene TRBJ1-2; D not certain. CDR3 length: 13 amino acids. Germline-derived CDR1 and CDR2 are SGHAT and FQNNGV. V dropped 5 bases and J dropped 4 bases, with 11 bases sitting between them.

The table lists this clonotype with many counts. The CDR3 DNA is TGTGCCAGCAGACCGAACAGGGTGTCGTATTCACCCCTCCACTTT. This codes for CASRPNRVSYSPLHF. This chain joins TRBV5-5 and TRBJ1-6; possible D gene TRBD1, 6 bases. The CDR3 totals 15 residues. The germline gives CDR1 SGHKS, CDR2 YYEKEE (reference sequence). V lost 5 bases and J lost 8, with 17 bases in between.

The chain combines TRBV20-1 with TRBJ2-1; 7 nucleotides line up with TRBD2. After removal of 6 bases from V and 6 bases from J, the junction contained 11 bases not matched to a gene. This CDR3 spans 14 amino acids. The germline gives CDR1 DFQATT, CDR2 SNEGSKA (reference sequence). DNA for the CDR3: TGCAGTGCCCCCCCGGGAGGCCCCCCCAATGAGCAGTTCTTC. Its translation is CSAPPGGPPNEQFF.

This clonotype has at least ten counts. The chain recombines TRBV27 with TRBJ1-4; 7 bases line up with TRBD1. V dropped 5 bases and J dropped 3; count of bases not matched to a gene: 6. Germline V gene lookup returns CDR1 MNHEY and CDR2 SMNVEV (reference sequence). The CDR3 is 15 residues long. This chain's CDR3 is CASSRQGRSNEKLFF. CDR3 bases: TGTGCCAGCAGTCGACAGGGAAGGTCTAATGAAAAACTGTTTTTT. The variable domain in full, completed from reference TRBV27 and TRBJ1-4, reads EAQVTQNPRYLITVTGKKLTVTCSQNMNHEYMSWYRQDPGLGLRQIYYSMNVEVTDKGDVPEGYKVSRKEKRNFPLILESPSPNQTSLYFCASSRQGRSNEKLFFGSGTQLSVL.

This clonotype came up many times. This rearrangement joins TRBV14 to TRBJ2-3; TRBD1 agrees at 10 bases. V was pared by 4 bases and J by 6 bases, with 13 bases of the junction left unmatched. The CDR3 is 17 residues long. The germline gives CDR1 SGHDN, CDR2 FVKESK. CDR3 in DNA: TGTGCCAGCAGCCCGCCTGGACAGGGGGGAGTGAAGGATACGCAGTATTTT. Translation: CASSPPGQGGVKDTQYF.

This clonotype was observed many times. The genes are TRBV9 and TRBJ2-5; TRBD2 aligns across 8 bases. The CDR3 contains 14 residues. Germline-derived CDR1 and CDR2 are SGDLS and YYNGEE. V trimming: 4 bases; J trimming: 2 bases; junction bases outside the gene matches: 4. The CDR3 spells CASSSREGQETQYF. The DNA for the CDR3 is TGTGCCAGCAGCTCCCGGGAGGGACAAGAGACCCAGTACTTC.

This clonotype appeared many times. The chain combines TRBV4-3 with TRBJ2-2; 7 nucleotides agree with TRBD2. Germline V lookup: CDR1 LGHNA, CDR2 YSLEER. V lost 0 bases, J lost 4 bases, and 5 bases stayed unmatched. This CDR3 has 16 residues. DNA for the CDR3: TGCGCCAGCAGCCAAGATACTCCGGGGGGCACCGGGGAGCTGTTTTTT. Its protein product is CASSQDTPGGTGELFF.

This clonotype was recorded at least ten times. This rearrangement joins TRBV5-5 to TRBJ2-3; maybe TRBD2 (5 bases). From germline, CDR1 is SGHKS and CDR2 YYEKEE (reference sequence). The ends were cut back, 0 bases at V and 7 bases at J, with 6 bases in the middle. This CDR3 is 12 amino acids long. The CDR3 reads CASSLAGNTQYF. DNA for the CDR3: TGTGCCAGCAGCTTGGCGGGAAATACGCAGTATTTT.

This clonotype was recorded once. The rearrangement joins TRBV7-2 to TRBJ1-6; weak D call: TRBD1 (6 bases). Trimming cost V 5 bases and J 7 bases, with 18 bases left between them. Germline-derived CDR1 and CDR2 are SGHTA and FQGNSA. This CDR3 contains 16 residues. For the CDR3, the DNA is TGTGCCAGCAGCCCAGGGGAATGGGTCCGGAATTCACCCCTCCACTTT. It is translated as CASSPGEWVRNSPLHF.